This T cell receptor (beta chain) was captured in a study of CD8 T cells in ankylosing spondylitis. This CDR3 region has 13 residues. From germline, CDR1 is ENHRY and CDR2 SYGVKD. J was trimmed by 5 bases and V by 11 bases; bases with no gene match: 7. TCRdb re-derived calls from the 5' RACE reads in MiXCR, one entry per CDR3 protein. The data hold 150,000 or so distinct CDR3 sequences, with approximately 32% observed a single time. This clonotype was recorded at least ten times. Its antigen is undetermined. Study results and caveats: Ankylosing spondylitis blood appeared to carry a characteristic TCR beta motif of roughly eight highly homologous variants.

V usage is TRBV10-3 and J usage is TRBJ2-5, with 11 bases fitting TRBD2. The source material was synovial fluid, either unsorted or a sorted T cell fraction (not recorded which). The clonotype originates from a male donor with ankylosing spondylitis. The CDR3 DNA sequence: TGTGCCTCCACTAGCGGGGGCGGGGAGACCCAGTACTTC. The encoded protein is CASTSGGGETQYF.